This T cell receptor (beta chain) is drawn from a study of vaccination effects on CD4 cells after COVID-19. Study-level points and caveats: Convalescent patients were scarce in the study, and it lacked early post-infection timepoints.

Clones were read by immunoSEQ multiplex PCR, and TCRdb kept only the in-frame ones, dropping some. The table has about 63,000 clones, approximately 75% seen once. Viral peptide pool expansion of antigen-specific CD4+ T cells preceded sequencing in the ViraFEST assay. Researchers isolated CD4+ T cells once approximately eleven days of culture had elapsed. Each vaccine recipient was nucleocapsid antibody negative and had no prior SARS-CoV-2 infection. Concerning this clone: Antigen: not known.

This sequence originates from a human donor who received a COVID-19 vaccine. Source: CD4+ T cells from PBMCs cultured with HCoV-OC43 spike peptides, taken before COVID-19 vaccination. Stated subset: HCoV-OC43 spike overlapping peptide pool stimulation.

This chain's CDR3 is CASARGLGPLHF. CDR3 nucleotide sequence: TGTGCCAGTGCGCGGGGTCTAGGACCCCTCCACTTT. The genes are TRBV19 and TRBJ1-6; D ambiguous. Germline V lookup: CDR1 LNHDA, CDR2 SQIVND (reference sequence). The CDR3 is 12 amino acids. V lost 8 bases, J lost 12 bases, and 14 bases lay in between.